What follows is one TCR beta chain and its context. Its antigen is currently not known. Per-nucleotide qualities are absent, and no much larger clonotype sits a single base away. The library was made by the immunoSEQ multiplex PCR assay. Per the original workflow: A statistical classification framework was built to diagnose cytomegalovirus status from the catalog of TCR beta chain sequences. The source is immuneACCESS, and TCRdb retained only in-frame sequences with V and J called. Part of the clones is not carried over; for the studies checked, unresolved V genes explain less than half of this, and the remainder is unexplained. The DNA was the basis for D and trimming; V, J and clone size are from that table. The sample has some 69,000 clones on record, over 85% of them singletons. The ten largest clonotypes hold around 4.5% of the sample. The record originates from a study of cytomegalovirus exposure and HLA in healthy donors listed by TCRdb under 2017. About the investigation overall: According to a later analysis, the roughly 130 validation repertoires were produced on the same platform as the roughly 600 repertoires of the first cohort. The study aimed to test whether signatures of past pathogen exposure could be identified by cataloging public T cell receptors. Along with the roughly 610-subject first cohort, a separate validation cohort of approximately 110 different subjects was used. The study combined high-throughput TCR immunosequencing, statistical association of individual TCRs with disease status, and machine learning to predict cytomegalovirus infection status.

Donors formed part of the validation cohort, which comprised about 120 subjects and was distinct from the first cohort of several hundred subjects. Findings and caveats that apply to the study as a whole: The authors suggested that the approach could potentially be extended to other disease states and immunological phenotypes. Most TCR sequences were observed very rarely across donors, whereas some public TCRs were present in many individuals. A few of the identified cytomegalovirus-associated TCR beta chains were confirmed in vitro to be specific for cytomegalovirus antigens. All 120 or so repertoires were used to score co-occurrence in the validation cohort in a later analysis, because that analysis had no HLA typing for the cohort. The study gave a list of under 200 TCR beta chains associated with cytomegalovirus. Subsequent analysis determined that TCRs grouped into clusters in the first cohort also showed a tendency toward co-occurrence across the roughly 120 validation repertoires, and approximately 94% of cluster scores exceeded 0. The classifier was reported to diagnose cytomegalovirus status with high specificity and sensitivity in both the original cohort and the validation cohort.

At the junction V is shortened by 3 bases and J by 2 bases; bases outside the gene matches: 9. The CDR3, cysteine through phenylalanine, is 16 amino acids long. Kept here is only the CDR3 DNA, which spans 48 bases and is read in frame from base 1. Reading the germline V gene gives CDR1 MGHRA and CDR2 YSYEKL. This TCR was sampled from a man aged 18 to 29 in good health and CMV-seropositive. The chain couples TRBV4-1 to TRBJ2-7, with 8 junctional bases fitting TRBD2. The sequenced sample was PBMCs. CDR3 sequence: CASSQKSGSGAYEQYF. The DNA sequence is TGCGCCAGCAGCCAGAAGAGCGGGAGTGGGGCCTACGAGCAGTACTTC.